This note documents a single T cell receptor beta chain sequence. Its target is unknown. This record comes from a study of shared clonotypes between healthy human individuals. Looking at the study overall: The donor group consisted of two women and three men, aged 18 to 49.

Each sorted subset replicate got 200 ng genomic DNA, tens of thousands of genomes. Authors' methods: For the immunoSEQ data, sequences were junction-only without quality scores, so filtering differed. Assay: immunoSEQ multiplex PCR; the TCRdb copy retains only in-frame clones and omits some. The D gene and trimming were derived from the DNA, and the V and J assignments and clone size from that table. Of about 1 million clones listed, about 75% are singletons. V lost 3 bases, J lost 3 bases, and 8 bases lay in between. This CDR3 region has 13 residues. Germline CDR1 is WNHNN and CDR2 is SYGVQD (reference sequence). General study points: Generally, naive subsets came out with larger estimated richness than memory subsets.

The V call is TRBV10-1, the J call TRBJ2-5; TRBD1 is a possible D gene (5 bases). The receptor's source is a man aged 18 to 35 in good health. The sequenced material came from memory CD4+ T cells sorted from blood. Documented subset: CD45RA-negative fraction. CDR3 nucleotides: TGCGCCAGCAGTGATGGCAGGGAAGAGACCCAGTACTTC. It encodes CASSDGREETQYF.